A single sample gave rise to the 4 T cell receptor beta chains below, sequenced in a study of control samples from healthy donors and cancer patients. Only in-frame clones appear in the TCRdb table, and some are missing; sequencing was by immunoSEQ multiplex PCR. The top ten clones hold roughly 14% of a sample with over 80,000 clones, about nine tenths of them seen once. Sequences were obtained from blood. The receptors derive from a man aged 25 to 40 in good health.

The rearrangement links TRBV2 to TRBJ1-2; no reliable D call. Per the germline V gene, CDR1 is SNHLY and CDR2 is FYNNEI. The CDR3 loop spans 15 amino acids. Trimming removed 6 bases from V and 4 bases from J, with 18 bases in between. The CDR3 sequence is CASSRQTDVGYGYTF. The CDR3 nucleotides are TGTGCCAGCAGCCGCCAGACCGATGTCGGCTATGGCTACACCTTC.

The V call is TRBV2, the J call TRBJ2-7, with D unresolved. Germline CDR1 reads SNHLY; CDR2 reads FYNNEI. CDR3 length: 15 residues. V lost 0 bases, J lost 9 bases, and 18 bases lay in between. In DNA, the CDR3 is TGTGCCAGCAGTGAAGCAGACGTAGCCTACGATGGGCAGTACTTC. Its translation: CASSEADVAYDGQYF.

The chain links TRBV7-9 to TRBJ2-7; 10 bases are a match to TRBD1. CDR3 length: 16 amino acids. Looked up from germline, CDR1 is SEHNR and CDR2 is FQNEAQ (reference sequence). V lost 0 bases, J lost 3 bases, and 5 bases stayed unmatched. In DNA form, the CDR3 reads TGTGCCAGCAGCTTAGCGGGACAGGGGATGGTCTACGAGCAGTACTTC. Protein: CASSLAGQGMVYEQYF.

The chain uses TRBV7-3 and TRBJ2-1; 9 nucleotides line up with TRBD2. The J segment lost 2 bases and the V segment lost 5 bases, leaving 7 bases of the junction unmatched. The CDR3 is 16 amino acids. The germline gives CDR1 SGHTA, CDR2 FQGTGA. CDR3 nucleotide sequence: TGTGCCAGCAGCCTAATTAGCGGGAGTACCTACAATGAGCAGTTCTTC. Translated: CASSLISGSTYNEQFF.